The entry that follows covers one T cell receptor beta chain sequence. Generated by immunoSEQ multiplex PCR, the TCRdb table keeps only in-frame clones and is missing some. The sample comprises 200,000 to 300,000 clones, more than 75% of which are singletons, and approximately 2.1% rests with the top ten. The sample originates from a study of blood T cell repertoires in COVID-19. Study-wide background: T cells, B-cell-depleted T cells, or PBMCs provided the cDNA or gDNA that served as material.

Ages ranged from roughly 18 to 95 years, with residence in approximately 23 US areas. Symptom resolution, clearance, or two negative PCRs marked the recovered donors of Cohort 3. This receptor was identified in a woman between 45 and 60 years old who had recovered from COVID-19. What was sequenced was PBMCs or T cells enriched from blood (not recorded which).

CDR3 amino acids: CATSRDRASNSPLHF. CDR3 bases: TGTGCCACGAGCCGGGACAGGGCCTCTAATTCACCCCTCCACTTT. The chain has TRBV6-5 and TRBJ1-6; 9 nucleotides match TRBD1. The junction had 10 bases not matched to a gene; V was cut back by 10 bases and J by 6 bases. This CDR3 has 15 residues. Looked up from germline, CDR1 is MNHEY and CDR2 is SVGAGI.